This T cell receptor beta chain is from a study of blood T cell repertoires in COVID-19. Looking at the study overall: From T cells, B-cell-depleted T cells, or PBMCs came the material, which was cDNA or gDNA.

Notes on this clone: Other DNA variants within this sample encode the same CDR3.

This CDR3 spans 14 amino acids. Germline loops: CDR1 SGHTA, CDR2 FQGNSA. V lost 5 bases and J lost 5; bases outside the gene matches: 5. The data were produced by immunoSEQ multiplex PCR, yet TCRdb's version contains in-frame clones alone and is incomplete. This table holds 340,000 or so clones, over 75% found once. The chain couples TRBV7-2 to TRBJ1-4; 7 bases line up with TRBD1. The sequence was collected from a man aged 50-60 years with active or convalescent COVID-19. Input material: peripheral blood. CDR3 loop: CASSPRQGNEKLFF. CDR3 coding DNA: TGTGCCAGCAGCCCCCGACAGGGAAATGAAAAACTGTTTTTT.